Described below is a single TCR beta chain sequence and its context. The antigen is undetermined. This sample is part of a study of PD-1 blockade in classical Hodgkin lymphoma. Whole-study results and caveats: Patients with a complete response exhibited baseline diversity comparable to newly diagnosed patients. The authors excluded patients who started nivolumab under 1 year after ASCT.

The method was immunoSEQ multiplex PCR; TCRdb's version includes in-frame clones alone and lacks a portion of them. The sample has some 84,000 clones; around 90% are singletons. Germline V gene data show CDR1 as SGHTS and CDR2 as YDEGEE. V was pared by 4 bases and J by 2 bases, with 7 bases between. The CDR3 covers 13 residues. Each and every patient relapsed after autologous stem cell transplantation, and patients got differing brentuximab vedotin exposure. Patients reached a best response of complete response, partial response or progressive disease. The rearrangement joins TRBV5-8 to TRBJ2-1; possible D gene TRBD2, 6 bases. The source was peripheral blood mononuclear cells (PBMCs), collected before the second cycle of nivolumab. The receptor comes from a human donor with classical Hodgkin lymphoma. The chain's CDR3 is CASSGGAYNEQFF. DNA of the CDR3: TGTGCCAGCAGCGGCGGGGCCTACAATGAGCAGTTCTTC.